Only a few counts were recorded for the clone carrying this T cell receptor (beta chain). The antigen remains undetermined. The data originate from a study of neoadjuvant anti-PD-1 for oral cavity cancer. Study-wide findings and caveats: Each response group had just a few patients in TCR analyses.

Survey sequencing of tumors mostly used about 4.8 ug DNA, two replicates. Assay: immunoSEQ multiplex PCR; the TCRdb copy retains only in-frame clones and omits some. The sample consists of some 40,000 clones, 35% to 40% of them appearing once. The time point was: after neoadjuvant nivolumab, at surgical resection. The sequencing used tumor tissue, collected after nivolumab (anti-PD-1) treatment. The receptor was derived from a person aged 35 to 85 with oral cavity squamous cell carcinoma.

CDR3 sequence reads: CSVAPTAAYEQYF. The CDR3 DNA reads as TGCAGCGTTGCCCCGACAGCCGCTTACGAGCAGTACTTC. The genes are TRBV29-1 and TRBJ2-7, with D tentatively TRBD1 (5 bases). With 4 bases removed from V and 4 bases from J, the gap between germline ends came to 14 bases. Looked up from germline, CDR1 is SQVTM and CDR2 is ANQGSEA. The CDR3 is 13 residues long.